What follows are 5 T cell receptor beta chains derived from one specimen sequenced in a study of T cells in Graves' hyperthyroidism and ophthalmopathy. RNA transcripts yielded amplified TCR beta CDR3 regions. Carried out on the TCR CDR3, a first-round RT-PCR used the HTBI primer set. TCRdb processed the multiplex PCR reads anew with MiXCR; each CDR3 protein has one entry. The profile covers approximately 590,000 distinct CDR3 sequences, with roughly 14% appearing a single time and roughly 7.3% taken by the ten largest. The material sequenced was blood. Source of these receptors: a woman aged 30 to 39 with Graves' hyperthyroidism.

In its sample, this clonotype was seen a few times. J is TRBJ2-7 and V is TRBV20-1; D remains ambiguous. From germline, CDR1 is DFQATT and CDR2 SNEGSKA (reference sequence). CDR3 length equals 15 residues. Between the trimmed V and J ends, which lost 0 bases and 3 bases, there was a span of 15 bases. CDR3 nucleotide sequence: TGCAGTGCTAGAGATGAGGTGCCAGGTAACTACGAGCAGTACTTC. Residues: CSARDEVPGNYEQYF.

This clonotype was seen at least ten times. The DNA for the CDR3 is TGTGCCAGCAGTGCCCATGGCGGGTACAATGAGCAGTTCTTC. Translating gives CASSAHGGYNEQFF. V gene TRBV6-1 combines with J gene TRBJ2-1; a possible D gene is TRBD2 (5 bases). Trimming shortened V by 4 bases and J by 4 bases, and 11 bases separated the two germline ends. In germline, CDR1 is MNHNS, CDR2 SASEGT. This CDR3 has 14 residues.

This clonotype was seen a few times. V is TRBV15 and J is TRBJ2-7, with 12 nucleotides matching TRBD2. Trimming took 5 bases from V and 4 from J; bases not matched to a gene: 6. From germline, CDR1 is LNHNV and CDR2 YYDKDF (reference sequence). The length of the CDR3 is 15 residues. CDR3 sequence: CATSPWTSGNYEQYF. CDR3 nucleotide sequence: TGTGCCACCAGCCCTTGGACTAGCGGGAATTACGAGCAGTACTTC. The full variable domain, completed using reference TRBV15 and TRBJ2-7, is DAMVIQNPRYQVTQFGKPVTLSCSQTLNHNVMYWYQQKSSQAPKLLFHYYDKDFNNEADTPDNFQSRRPNTSFCFLDIRSPGLGDTAMYLCATSPWTSGNYEQYFGPGTRLTVT.

This clonotype has just a few counts. V is TRBV7-2 and J is TRBJ2-7; D is unclear. Trimming removed 3 bases at V and 5 bases at J, with 11 bases between. The CDR3 is 13 amino acids. The germline V gene encodes CDR1 SGHTA and CDR2 FQGNSA. CDR3 in DNA: TGTGCCAGCAGCTTTACGCAGGTCCACGAGCAGTACTTC. Its protein product is CASSFTQVHEQYF.

The J gene is TRBJ2-3, the V gene TRBV19; D ambiguous. The CDR3 consists of 16 residues. Germline CDR1 is LNHDA and CDR2 is SQIVND (reference sequence). V was cut by 4 bases and J by 4 bases, with 18 bases left in between. CDR3 in DNA: TGTGCCAGTAGTAAGGTCGTGGGCAGTGGGGCAGATACGCAGTATTTT. It codes for CASSKVVGSGADTQYF. The full variable domain, its missing parts supplied by reference TRBV19 and TRBJ2-3, is DGGITQSPKYLFRKEGQNVTLSCEQNLNHDAMYWYRQDPGQGLRLIYYSQIVNDFQKGDIAEGYSVSREKKESFPLTVTSAQKNPTAFYLCASSKVVGSGADTQYFGPGTRLTVL.